These 26 T cell receptor beta chains originate from one sample sequenced in a study of CD8 T cells in Susac syndrome. The RNA, roughly 0.45 to 1 ug, was put through reverse transcription using random hexamers. TCRdb used MiXCR to reprocess the immunoSEQ multiplex PCR reads, holding one entry per CDR3 protein. The sample has about 160,000 distinct CDR3 sequences, 92% seen once; the top ten hold more than 0.07%. The sequenced sample was CD4+ T cells from PBMCs. These receptors all stem from a human donor in good health.

The CDR3 DNA follows: TGTGCCAGCAGCCAAGATAGAAGCGGGAGTGGAGAGACCCAGTACTTC. Its protein is CASSQDRSGSGETQYF. The V and J genes are TRBV4-2 and TRBJ2-5; TRBD2 matches 8 bases. The CDR3 spans 16 residues. Germline V gene sequence: CDR1 LGHNA, CDR2 YNFKEQ. V dropped 0 bases and J dropped 4; count of bases not matched to a gene: 7.

The chain employs TRBV3-1 and TRBJ1-2; TRBD1 matches 12 bases. V lost 5 bases, J lost 8 bases, and 9 bases stayed unmatched. Per germline, CDR1 LGHDT and CDR2 YNNKEL (reference sequence). The CDR3 totals 15 residues. The CDR3 bases are TGTGCCAGCAGCGGTGGGGGACAGGGGGCTCGGGGCTACACCTTC. This codes for CASSGGGQGARGYTF.

The chain recombines TRBV4-2 with TRBJ2-7; possible D gene TRBD2, 5 bases. The germline CDR1 and CDR2 sequences are LGHNA and YNFKEQ. CDR3 length: 15 residues. Trimming pared 4 bases from V and 2 bases from J, leaving 15 bases between. This chain's CDR3 is CASSLRFAGPYEQYF. In nucleotides, the CDR3 is TGTGCCAGCAGCCTAAGGTTCGCGGGCCCCTACGAGCAGTACTTC.

This sequence joins TRBV7-9 and TRBJ1-6, with D maybe TRBD1 (6 bases). There are 17 residues in the CDR3. V was pared by 5 bases and J by 0 bases, with 14 bases between. Germline assignment: CDR1 SEHNR and CDR2 FQNEAQ (reference sequence). The CDR3 region has the DNA TGTGCCAGCAGCCTACCGACAGGCAGCTCCTATAATTCACCCCTCCACTTT. It translates to CASSLPTGSSYNSPLHF.

The chain couples TRBV28 to TRBJ1-2; weak D call: TRBD1 (5 bases). Trimming removed 2 bases at V and 4 bases at J, with 8 bases between. Germline V gives CDR1 MDHEN, CDR2 SYDVKM. The CDR3 has 13 residues. This chain's CDR3 is CASSLTGIYGYTF. In nucleotides, the CDR3 is TGTGCCAGCAGTTTAACAGGAATCTATGGCTACACCTTC.

The chain is built from TRBV30 and TRBJ2-5; 7 bases are a match to TRBD2. V was pared by 5 bases and J by 7 bases, with 13 bases of the junction left unmatched. CDR3 length equals 14 residues. Germline V gives CDR1 GTSNPN, CDR2 SVGIG (reference sequence). CDR3 protein: CAWGDWGREGTQYF. The CDR3 region has the DNA TGTGCCTGGGGAGACTGGGGGAGGGAAGGGACCCAGTACTTC.

This clonotype was counted a single time. DNA for the CDR3: TGTGCCAGCTCCCAAAGGGGAGGGATCGGTGGCAATCAGCCCCAGCATTTT. It specifies CASSQRGGIGGNQPQHF. The chain uses TRBV12-3 or TRBV12-4 and TRBJ1-5, with a possible D match to TRBD1 (5 bases). V was pared by 8 bases and J by 2 bases, with 22 bases between. There are 17 residues in the CDR3.

The chain is built from TRBV2 and TRBJ2-1; the match to TRBD2 covers 13 bases. Germline CDR1 and CDR2: SNHLY and FYNNEI. V shed 6 bases and J 2 bases; nucleotides not matched to a gene: 13. The CDR3 is made up of 19 amino acids. CDR3 amino acids: CASSRHRLAGGFPYNEQFF. The CDR3 DNA sequence: TGTGCCAGCAGCCGACACCGACTAGCGGGAGGTTTCCCCTACAATGAGCAGTTCTTC.

V is TRBV5-1 and J is TRBJ1-1; D gene ambiguous. The CDR3 sequence is 12 residues long. Trimming pared 3 bases from V and 5 bases from J, leaving 8 bases between. Germline CDR1 is SGHRS and CDR2 is YFSETQ. CDR3 sequence (DNA): TGCGCCAGCAGCTCTGTCTCAACTGAAGCTTTCTTT. Amino acids: CASSSVSTEAFF.

The gene calls are TRBV28 and TRBJ2-5; tentatively, D is TRBD2 (5 bases). Trimming left V 2 bases short and J 5 bases short, with 12 bases between. CDR1 MDHEN and CDR2 SYDVKM come from the germline V gene. This CDR3 is 14 amino acids long. CDR3 sequence: CASSLPSRVETQYF. The CDR3, as DNA: TGTGCCAGCAGTTTACCGTCGAGGGTGGAGACCCAGTACTTC.

The rearrangement joins TRBV2 to TRBJ2-1; 11 positions agree with TRBD2. There are 17 residues in the CDR3. Per germline, CDR1 SNHLY and CDR2 FYNNEI. V lost 1 base to trimming and J lost 9 bases; unmatched junction nucleotides: 11. CDR3 residues: CASSEGRLAGGGSEQFF. The CDR3 nucleotides are TGTGCCAGCAGTGAAGGACGTCTAGCGGGAGGAGGCAGTGAGCAGTTCTTC.

The CDR3 reads CASSLAGVSYNEQFF. The CDR3 nucleotides are TGTGCCAGCAGCTTAGCGGGGGTCTCCTACAATGAGCAGTTCTTC. The chain joins TRBV7-2 to TRBJ2-1; D tentatively reads TRBD1 or TRBD2 (5 bases each). Germline V gene sequence: CDR1 SGHTA, CDR2 FQGNSA. The CDR3 has 15 residues. Between the trimmed V and J ends, which lost 0 bases and 0 bases, there was a span of 6 bases.

V usage is TRBV20-1 and J usage is TRBJ1-5, with 12 bases lining up with TRBD1. This CDR3 has 14 residues. V lost 6 bases and J lost 7; bases outside the gene matches: 7. CDR1 is DFQATT and CDR2 is SNEGSKA in the germline V gene (reference sequence). CDR3 region: CSAKGQGAGQPQHF. The CDR3 nucleotides read TGCAGTGCCAAGGGACAGGGGGCGGGCCAGCCCCAGCATTTT.

J is TRBJ1-1 and V is TRBV6-5; no definite D call. Germline V gene data show CDR1 as MNHEY and CDR2 as SVGAGI. The CDR3 is 13 amino acids. V was trimmed by 2 bases and J by 4 bases, leaving 8 bases between them. The CDR3: CASSYLTATEAFF. CDR3 bases: TGTGCCAGCAGTTACCTCACAGCCACTGAAGCTTTCTTT.

The chain is built from TRBV4-3 and TRBJ2-3; 8 nucleotides agree with TRBD2. V gave up 3 bases and J gave up 0 bases; unmatched junction bases: 8. Per the germline V gene, CDR1 is LGHNA and CDR2 is YSLEER. The CDR3 spans 17 residues. DNA of the CDR3: TGCGCCAGCAGCCACCAATCCGGGGGGGGGAGCACAGATACGCAGTATTTT. It yields the protein CASSHQSGGGSTDTQYF.

A single count supports this clonotype. The V call is TRBV7-9, the J call TRBJ1-2; D is unresolved. Germline V gene lookup returns CDR1 SEHNR and CDR2 FQNEAQ (reference sequence). Trimming pared 5 bases from V and 8 bases from J, leaving 12 bases between. CDR3 length: 12 residues. The CDR3 DNA reads TGTGCCAGCAGCATCGAGGGTCGGGGCTACACCTTC. Amino acids: CASSIEGRGYTF. The full variable domain, with the rest looked up from reference TRBV7-9 and TRBJ1-2, is DTGVSQNPRHKITKRGQNVTFRCDPISEHNRLYWYRQTLGQGPEFLTYFQNEAQLEKSRLLSDRFSAERPKGSFSTLEIQRTEQGDSAMYLCASSIEGRGYTFGSGTRLTVV.

The chain has TRBV2 and TRBJ1-2; weak D call: TRBD1 (5 bases). The V gene's germline CDR1 is SNHLY and CDR2 FYNNEI. Trimming cost V 4 bases and J 3 bases, with 15 bases left between them. This CDR3 is built from 15 residues. CDR3 sequence (DNA): TGTGCCAGCAGTGGAGGTCCGGGACGGGACTATGGCTACACCTTC. Translated: CASSGGPGRDYGYTF.

In DNA form, the CDR3 reads TGTGCCAGCAGTTACCCCCCAGACCCTACGCAGTATTTT. This codes for CASSYPPDPTQYF. The chain combines TRBV6-6 with TRBJ2-3; D unresolved. Germline V gene data show CDR1 as MNHNY and CDR2 as SVGAGI (reference sequence). With 2 bases removed from V and 8 bases from J, the gap between germline ends came to 11 bases. The CDR3 sequence is 13 residues long.

CDR3 DNA sequence: TGTGCCACCACCGGGACTAGCGGCACAGATACGCAGTATTTT. Protein sequence: CATTGTSGTDTQYF. The chain recombines TRBV10-3 with TRBJ2-3; 10 nucleotides line up with TRBD2. Germline CDR1 and CDR2: ENHRY and SYGVKD. This CDR3 spans 14 amino acids. V gave up 10 bases and J gave up 1 base; unmatched junction bases: 5.

The chain employs TRBV7-2 and TRBJ2-7; 8 bases line up with TRBD1. This CDR3 is built from 12 residues. Germline V lookup: CDR1 SGHTA, CDR2 FQGNSA. The trim removed 4 bases at V and 4 bases at J, leaving 0 bases unmatched. Here the CDR3 reads CASSWTGYEQYF. CDR3 bases: TGTGCCAGCAGCTGGACAGGGTACGAGCAGTACTTC.

The chain uses TRBV3-1 and TRBJ2-7; D remains ambiguous. CDR1 is LGHDT, CDR2 YNNKEL, per germline (reference sequence). Trimming took off 2 bases at V and 0 bases at J, with 8 bases between the two ends. The CDR3 is made up of 14 amino acids. The CDR3 DNA follows: TGTGCCAGCAGCCAAATGTCTAGCTCCTACGAGCAGTACTTC. Protein: CASSQMSSSYEQYF.

The rearrangement links TRBV5-1 to TRBJ1-2; maybe TRBD1 (5 bases). The V and J ends lost 7 bases and 6 bases respectively, with 13 bases between them. Looked up from germline, CDR1 is SGHRS and CDR2 is YFSETQ. The CDR3 contains 12 residues. CDR3 region: CASRDLRDGYTF. Written as DNA, the CDR3 is TGCGCCAGCCGGGACCTACGAGATGGCTACACCTTC.

The V and J genes are TRBV7-8 and TRBJ2-6, with TRBD1 matching 9 bases. CDR1 and CDR2 (germline): SGHVS, FQNEAQ. This CDR3 spans 18 amino acids. With V trimmed by 4 bases and J by 0 bases, 7 bases remained unmatched. The CDR3 sequence is CASSWMGQGRSGANVLTF. The CDR3 coding sequence is TGTGCCAGCAGCTGGATGGGACAGGGCCGCTCTGGGGCCAACGTCCTGACTTTC.

This chain links TRBV6-2 or TRBV6-3 with TRBJ2-5; TRBD1 agrees at 7 bases. Trimming removed 7 bases from V and 4 bases from J; junction bases left unmatched: 9. CDR1 and CDR2 (germline): MNHEY, SVGEGT. The CDR3 totals 14 residues. The CDR3 DNA is TGTGCCAGCACCGGGGCCGACAGGGCAGAGACCCAGTACTTC. Protein product: CASTGADRAETQYF.

The chain links TRBV6-5 to TRBJ2-7; 8 bases match TRBD1. This CDR3 contains 14 residues. CDR1 is MNHEY and CDR2 is SVGAGI in the germline V gene. The ends lost 5 bases at V and 3 bases at J; junction bases unmatched: 6. CDR3 DNA: TGTGCCAGCAGTCGGACACAGGGGGTCTACGAGCAGTACTTC. It specifies CASSRTQGVYEQYF.

V usage is TRBV20-1 and J usage is TRBJ2-7; D remains unclear. This CDR3 is built from 12 residues. Germline CDR1 is DFQATT and CDR2 is SNEGSKA (reference sequence). Deletions cut 6 bases from V and 2 bases from J, with 11 bases between. CDR3 nucleotides: TGCAGTGCCCGACGCAGCCCCTACGAGCAGTACTTC. Amino acids: CSARRSPYEQYF.